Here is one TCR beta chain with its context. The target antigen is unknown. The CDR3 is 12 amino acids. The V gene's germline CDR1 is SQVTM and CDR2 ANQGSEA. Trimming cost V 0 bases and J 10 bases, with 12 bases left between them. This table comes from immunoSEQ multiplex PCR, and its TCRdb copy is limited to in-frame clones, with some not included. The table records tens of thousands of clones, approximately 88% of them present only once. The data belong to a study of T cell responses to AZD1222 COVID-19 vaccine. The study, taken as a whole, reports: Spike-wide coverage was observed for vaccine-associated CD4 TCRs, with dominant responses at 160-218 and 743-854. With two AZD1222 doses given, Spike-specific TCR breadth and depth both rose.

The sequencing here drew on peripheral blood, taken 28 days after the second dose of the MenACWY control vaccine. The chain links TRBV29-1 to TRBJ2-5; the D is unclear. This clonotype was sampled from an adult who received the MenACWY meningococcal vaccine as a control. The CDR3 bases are TGCAGCGTTGAAGATAGGAGTCTTAGCCAGTACTTC. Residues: CSVEDRSLSQYF.